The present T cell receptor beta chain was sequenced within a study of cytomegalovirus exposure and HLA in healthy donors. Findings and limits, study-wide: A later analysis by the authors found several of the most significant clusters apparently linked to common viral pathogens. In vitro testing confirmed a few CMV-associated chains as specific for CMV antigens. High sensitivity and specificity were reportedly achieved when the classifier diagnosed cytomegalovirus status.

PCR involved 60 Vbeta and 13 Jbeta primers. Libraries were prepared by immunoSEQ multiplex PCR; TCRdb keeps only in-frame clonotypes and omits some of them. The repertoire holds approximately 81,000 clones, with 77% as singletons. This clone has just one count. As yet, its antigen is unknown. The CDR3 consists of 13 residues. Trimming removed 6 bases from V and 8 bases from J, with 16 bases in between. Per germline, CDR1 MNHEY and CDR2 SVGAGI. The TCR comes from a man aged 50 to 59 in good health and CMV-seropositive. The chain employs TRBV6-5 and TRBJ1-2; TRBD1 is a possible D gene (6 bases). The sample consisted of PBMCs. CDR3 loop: CASRAGQWGGYTF. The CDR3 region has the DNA TGTGCCAGCAGGGCCGGACAGTGGGGGGGCTACACCTTC.